This TCR beta chain was identified in a study of human T cells and chemical hapten exposure. Study-level background: Small differences in pooled library volume mainly drove the variation in TCR yields per sample.

This clonotype occurred a few times. Its target is unknown. Specified time point: patch test 1, 2 weeks after DPC sensitization. Treatment in this sample: therapeutic diphenylcyclopropenone sensitization with weekly scalp DPC. TCRdb passed the RACE reads through MiXCR, listing each CDR3 protein once. The table has 85,000 to 100,000 distinct CDR3 sequences, over 10% seen once. Study conclusions and caveats: Sensitizing with DPC caused no change in TCRs above 1 in 1000 frequency. Controls had significantly fewer large CDR3 similarity clusters than were formed by expanded TCRs. PT1 expanded TCR counts and patch test score correlated positively.

Deletions cut 2 bases from V and 11 bases from J, with 16 bases between. The germline V gene has CDR1 MNHEY and CDR2 SVGEGT. The CDR3 loop spans 15 amino acids. Specimen: whole blood, collected in connection with sensitization to the hapten diphenylcyclopropenone (DPC). This rearrangement joins TRBV6-2 or TRBV6-3 to TRBJ1-6; D is possibly TRBD1 (5 bases). The receptor was derived from a woman between 35 and 50 years old with alopecia areata. Some clones in this sample may be carry-over from other donors' samples. The CDR3: CASSYPRARRPPLHF. The DNA of the CDR3 is TGTGCCAGCAGTTACCCCAGGGCACGGCGGCCACCCCTCCACTTT.